The entry below describes one T cell receptor beta chain. The CDR3 is made up of 16 amino acids. Trimming took off 5 bases at V and 3 bases at J, with 17 bases between the two ends. The germline gives CDR1 SGHVS, CDR2 FQNEAQ. The CDR3 regions of TCR beta were amplified from RNA transcripts. Carried out on the TCR CDR3, a first-round RT-PCR used the HTBI primer set. TCRdb redid the calling of the multiplex PCR reads with MiXCR, one entry per CDR3 protein. This table holds about 620,000 distinct CDR3 sequences, roughly 17% found once. The sample comes from a study of T cells in Graves' hyperthyroidism and ophthalmopathy.

The chain employs TRBV7-8 and TRBJ2-1; D is unresolved. Sequenced input: blood. This receptor was obtained from a woman aged 25-40 years with Graves' hyperthyroidism. CDR3 sequence reads: CASSPTYGQLYNEQFF. The CDR3 DNA reads as TGTGCCAGCAGCCCTACCTATGGCCAGCTCTACAATGAGCAGTTCTTC.